These 2 T cell receptor beta chains came from one sample sequenced in a study of type 1 regulatory T cells. No cognate antigen is known for these TCRs. TCRdb recomputed calls from the reads with MiXCR, one row per CDR3 protein. The sample has 20,000 to 25,000 distinct CDR3 sequences, around 77% seen once. Sequenced input: cultured T cells, either the whole culture or a sorted T cell fraction (not recorded which). The subset denotes: Tr1-enriched cell product generated in vitro against host alloantigens. Receptors were obtained from a human donor in good health.

This chain joins TRBV6-5 and TRBJ1-2, with 10 bases fitting TRBD1. The J segment lost 6 bases and the V segment lost 2 bases, leaving 6 bases of the junction unmatched. This CDR3 is built from 15 residues. CDR1 and CDR2 from the germline V gene are MNHEY and SVGAGI. The DNA for the CDR3 is TGTGCCAGCAGTTACACCGGACAGGGGGTGAATGGCTACACCTTC. Its protein product is CASSYTGQGVNGYTF.

The CDR3 coding sequence is TGCAGTGCTGGAGGGGGTTCAGATACGCAGTATTTT. Translation gives CSAGGGSDTQYF. The V and J genes are TRBV20-1 and TRBJ2-3, with D tentatively TRBD1 or TRBD2 (6 bases each). The CDR3 extends over 12 amino acids. Germline CDR1 reads DFQATT; CDR2 reads SNEGSKA (reference sequence). Trimming took off 5 bases at V and 4 bases at J, with 10 bases between the two ends.